The 19 T cell receptor beta chains below come from one sample, sequenced in a study of cytomegalovirus exposure and HLA in healthy donors. A multiplex PCR was run with 60 Vbeta primers and 13 Jbeta primers. The method was immunoSEQ multiplex PCR; TCRdb's version includes in-frame clones alone and lacks a portion of them. The data contain under 200,000 clones, roughly 71% of them singletons. The sequencing sample was made of PBMCs. The origin of the receptors is a girl aged 5-17 years in good health and CMV-seronegative.

This chain links TRBV9 with TRBJ2-7, with D uncertain. The germline V gene encodes CDR1 SGDLS and CDR2 YYNGEE. Trimming removed 0 bases from V and 4 bases from J, with 11 bases in between. This CDR3 region has 14 residues. CDR3 DNA sequence: TGTGCCAGCAGCGTAGCAAAGGTCGGGTACGAGCAGTACTTC. Protein product: CASSVAKVGYEQYF.

Points on this clone: The same CDR3 arises from other DNA sequences in this sample as well. The chain uses TRBV29-1 and TRBJ1-1; TRBD1 is a possible D gene (5 bases). Trimming left V 2 bases short and J 7 bases short, with 11 bases between. The CDR3 runs to 12 residues. Per germline, CDR1 SQVTM and CDR2 ANQGSEA. Here the CDR3 reads CSVEKGVGEAFF. The CDR3 region has the DNA TGCAGCGTTGAAAAAGGGGTTGGTGAAGCTTTCTTT. Combining the CDR3 with reference TRBV29-1 and TRBJ1-1 gives the whole variable domain SAVISQKPSRDICQRGTSLTIQCQVDSQVTMMFWYRQQPGQSLTLIATANQGSEATYESGFVIDKFPISRPNLTFSTLTVSNMSPEDSSIYLCSVEKGVGEAFFGQGTRLTVV.

J is TRBJ1-1 and V is TRBV19; the match to TRBD1 covers 7 bases. The CDR3 has 14 residues. With 5 bases clipped from V and 1 base from J, the junction kept 4 bases outside the gene matches. Per the germline V gene, CDR1 is LNHDA and CDR2 is SQIVND (reference sequence). Here the CDR3 reads CASSPRDRNTEAFF. The CDR3 nucleotides are TGTGCCAGTAGTCCCCGGGACAGGAACACTGAAGCTTTCTTT.

This clone appeared a few times. The J gene is TRBJ1-2, the V gene TRBV18, with unresolved D. V was pared by 5 bases and J by 3 bases, with 10 bases between. The CDR3 has 13 residues. CDR1 is KGHSH and CDR2 is LQKENI in the germline V gene. In DNA form, the CDR3 reads TGTGCCAGCTCAACCGGTTATGACTATGGCTACACCTTC. Protein product: CASSTGYDYGYTF. Full variable domain (rest looked up from reference TRBV18 and TRBJ1-2): NAGVMQNPRHLVRRRGQEARLRCSPMKGHSHVYWYRQLPEEGLKFMVYLQKENIIDESGMPKERFSAEFPKEGPSILRIQQVVRGDSAAYFCASSTGYDYGYTFGSGTRLTVV.

This clone was seen only a few times. The V call is TRBV7-8, the J call TRBJ2-5; a possible D gene is TRBD2 (6 bases). The CDR3 spans 14 residues. Germline CDR1 reads SGHVS; CDR2 reads FQNEAQ. V was cut by 5 bases and J by 1 base, with 11 bases left in between. CDR3: CASSTPGLQETQYF. The CDR3 nucleotides read TGTGCCAGCAGCACCCCGGGACTCCAAGAGACCCAGTACTTC.

On this clone itself: This specimen includes other DNA sequences encoding the same CDR3. The chain combines TRBV5-1 with TRBJ1-2; D might be TRBD1 (5 bases). CDR1 and CDR2 from the germline V gene are SGHRS and YFSETQ. Trimming removed 2 bases at V and 4 bases at J, with 6 bases between. This CDR3 comprises 12 residues. The CDR3 is CASSFDSYGYTF. The CDR3 DNA follows: TGCGCCAGCAGCTTCGACAGCTATGGCTACACCTTC.

The sample holds one count of this clone. The CDR3 here is CATLSNEKLFF. In DNA form, the CDR3 reads TGTGCCACCCTAAGTAATGAAAAACTGTTTTTT. This rearrangement joins TRBV27 to TRBJ1-4; D uncertain. CDR3 size: 11 residues. Germline loops: CDR1 MNHEY, CDR2 SMNVEV (reference sequence). V lost 10 bases to trimming and J lost 4 bases, with 7 bases between them.

V and J are TRBV27 and TRBJ2-1, with D tentatively TRBD2 (6 bases). The CDR3 covers 17 residues. Germline lookup yields CDR1 MNHEY and CDR2 SMNVEV (reference sequence). Trimming took 4 bases from V and 6 from J, leaving 22 bases between them. CDR3 nucleotides: TGTGCCAGCAGTTGGGCCTGGACCTTGTTGGGAGGCAATGAGCAGTTCTTC. Its protein is CASSWAWTLLGGNEQFF.

This chain links TRBV4-1 with TRBJ1-3; 8 nucleotides line up with TRBD1. With 3 bases clipped from V and 3 bases from J, the junction kept 7 bases outside the gene matches. The CDR3 contains 16 residues. Germline V lookup: CDR1 MGHRA, CDR2 YSYEKL. The CDR3 reads CASSQAPGGYGNTIYF. CDR3 DNA: TGCGCCAGCAGCCAGGCCCCAGGGGGCTATGGAAACACCATATATTTT.

This clone was counted only a few times. The genes are TRBV7-9 and TRBJ2-3; weak D call: TRBD1 (5 bases). The germline CDR1 and CDR2 sequences are SEHNR and FQNEAQ (reference sequence). This CDR3 is 13 amino acids long. Trimming removed 11 bases from V and 4 bases from J, with 16 bases in between. As DNA, the CDR3 is TGTGCCGGGGCTAGGATTGGTGCAGATACGCAGTATTTT. This sequence encodes CAGARIGADTQYF.

The chain employs TRBV6-5 and TRBJ1-1; D perhaps matches TRBD1 (6 bases). Per the germline V gene, CDR1 is MNHEY and CDR2 is SVGAGI. CDR3 length equals 12 residues. V shed 8 bases and J shed 4 bases, with 11 bases lying between them. In DNA, the CDR3 is TGTGCCAGCGGTAGACAGGTCACTGAAGCTTTCTTT. This gives the protein CASGRQVTEAFF.

J is TRBJ1-6 and V is TRBV7-2; TRBD1 aligns across 8 bases. J was trimmed by 9 bases and V by 5 bases; bases with no gene match: 6. The CDR3 extends over 14 amino acids. Germline assignment: CDR1 SGHTA and CDR2 FQGNSA. In DNA form, the CDR3 reads TGTGCCAGCAGCCAAGGACAGGGAGGTTCACCCCTCCACTTT. Amino acids: CASSQGQGGSPLHF.

The rearrangement uses TRBV11-3 and TRBJ2-3; possible D gene TRBD1, 6 bases. Trimming took 9 bases from V and 2 from J, leaving 12 bases between them. CDR1 is SGHNT, CDR2 YENEEA, per germline. This CDR3 region has 13 residues. The CDR3 sequence: CASSGAYTDTQYF. DNA of the CDR3: TGTGCCAGTTCAGGGGCCTACACAGATACGCAGTATTTT.

This chain joins TRBV5-6 and TRBJ2-7, with TRBD2 identical over 15 bases. Germline CDR1 SGHDT, CDR2 YYEEEE. V gave up 4 bases and J gave up 2 bases; unmatched junction bases: 10. The CDR3 is 18 residues long. CDR3 amino acids: CASSRPGLAGGRAYEQYF. DNA for the CDR3: TGTGCCAGCAGCAGACCGGGACTAGCGGGGGGCCGCGCCTACGAGCAGTACTTC.

The chain couples TRBV28 to TRBJ1-1; 7 bases align to TRBD1. The V and J ends lost 7 bases and 1 base, in that order; junction bases with no gene match: 9. This CDR3 comprises 15 residues. CDR1 is MDHEN and CDR2 is SYDVKM in the germline V gene. The chain's CDR3 is CASTLGGAGNTEAFF. CDR3 bases: TGTGCCAGCACCTTAGGGGGCGCAGGGAACACTGAAGCTTTCTTT.

This chain joins TRBV18 and TRBJ2-1; the D gene is possibly TRBD2 (6 bases). CDR1 KGHSH and CDR2 LQKENI come from the germline V gene. V was trimmed by 0 bases and J by 4 bases, leaving 7 bases between them. There are 14 residues in the CDR3. This CDR3 reads CASSPPAGYNEQFF. The DNA of the CDR3 is TGTGCCAGCTCACCACCGGCGGGATACAATGAGCAGTTCTTC.

The chain links TRBV27 to TRBJ2-7; TRBD1 might be the D (6 bases). CDR1 is MNHEY, CDR2 SMNVEV, per germline (reference sequence). V gave up 5 bases and J gave up 0 bases, with 11 bases separating them. The CDR3 extends over 14 amino acids. This CDR3 reads CASSPGGFSYEQYF. CDR3 in DNA: TGTGCCAGCAGTCCTGGGGGCTTCTCCTACGAGCAGTACTTC.

The genes are TRBV6-6 and TRBJ1-2; no clear D. The germline V and J ends were trimmed by 6 bases and 5 bases, with 16 bases remaining between them. The germline CDR1 and CDR2 sequences are MNHNY and SVGAGI (reference sequence). CDR3 size: 14 residues. This CDR3 is CASRAAGGVYGYTF. The DNA of the CDR3 is TGTGCCAGCAGGGCGGCGGGCGGTGTGTATGGCTACACCTTC.

The chain has TRBV14 and TRBJ1-6; D unresolved. V was cut by 0 bases and J by 7 bases, with 10 bases left in between. Germline lookup yields CDR1 SGHDN and CDR2 FVKESK. The CDR3 covers 15 residues. The CDR3 region has the DNA TGTGCCAGCAGCCAAGATCCAGGTTCAAATTCACCCCTCCACTTT. This codes for CASSQDPGSNSPLHF.